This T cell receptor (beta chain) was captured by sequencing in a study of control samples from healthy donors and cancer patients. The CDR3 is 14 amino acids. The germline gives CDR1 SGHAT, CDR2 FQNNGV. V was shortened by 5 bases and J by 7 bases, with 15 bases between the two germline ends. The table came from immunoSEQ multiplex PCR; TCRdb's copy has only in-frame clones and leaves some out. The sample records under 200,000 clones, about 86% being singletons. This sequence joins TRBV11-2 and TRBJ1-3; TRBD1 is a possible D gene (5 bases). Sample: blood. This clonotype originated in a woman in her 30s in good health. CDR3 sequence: CASSRSGTRNTIYF. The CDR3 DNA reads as TGTGCCAGCAGCCGGTCCGGGACTCGGAACACCATATATTTT. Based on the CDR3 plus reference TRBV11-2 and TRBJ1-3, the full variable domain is EAGVAQSPRYKIIEKRQSVAFWCNPISGHATLYWYQQILGQGPKLLIQFQNNGVVDDSQLPKDRFSAERLKGVDSTLKIQPAKLEDSAVYLCASSRSGTRNTIYFGEGSWLTVV.